These 10 T cell receptor beta chains came from one sample sequenced in a study of cytomegalovirus exposure and HLA in healthy donors. 60 Vbeta and 13 Jbeta primers were used in PCR. Libraries were prepared by immunoSEQ multiplex PCR; TCRdb keeps only in-frame clonotypes and omits some of them. The sample includes about 81,000 clones, about 80% of them seen just once. Sequencing was done on a sample of PBMCs. All receptors derive from a man in his fifties or sixties in good health and CMV-seropositive.

Note on this clone: An end of the junction differs from the germline gene, which may be a read error. DNA for the CDR3: TGTTCCAGCAGCCACAGGGGAGACACTGAAGCTTTCTTT. Translated, it gives CSSSHRGDTEAFF. The gene calls are TRBV7-9 and TRBJ1-1; 7 nucleotides align to TRBD1. CDR3 size: 13 residues. Germline V gene data show CDR1 as SEHNR and CDR2 as FQNEAQ (reference sequence).

This clone has only one observation. V and J are TRBV6-5 and TRBJ2-5, with 9 bases aligning to TRBD2. The CDR3 totals 16 residues. Germline V gene lookup returns CDR1 MNHEY and CDR2 SVGAGI. Trimming at V came to 2 bases and at J to 2 bases, leaving 6 bases not matched to a gene. CDR3 sequence: CASSYGLAGNQETQYF. For the CDR3, the DNA is TGTGCCAGCAGTTACGGGCTAGCGGGAAATCAAGAGACCCAGTACTTC.

This chain joins TRBV5-1 and TRBJ1-6; D possibly corresponds to TRBD1 (6 bases). Trimming stripped 3 bases from V and 7 bases from J, with 14 bases between. The CDR3 sequence is 15 residues long. The germline gives CDR1 SGHRS, CDR2 YFSETQ. The DNA of the CDR3 is TGCGCCAGCAGCTCCCGGGACAACTTCAATTCACCCCTCCACTTT. Protein product: CASSSRDNFNSPLHF.

This chain uses TRBV7-8 with TRBJ2-2; D is unresolved. The CDR3 covers 13 residues. Trimming pared 3 bases from V and 7 bases from J, leaving 9 bases between. The germline V gene encodes CDR1 SGHVS and CDR2 FQNEAQ. CDR3 region: CASSLQDFGELFF. The CDR3 DNA reads TGTGCCAGCAGCTTGCAGGATTTCGGGGAGCTGTTTTTT.

This chain connects TRBV30 to TRBJ2-1, with D unclear. Germline V lookup: CDR1 GTSNPN, CDR2 SVGIG (reference sequence). There are 13 residues in the CDR3. Trimming shortened V by 8 bases and J by 3 bases, and 14 bases separated the two germline ends. Written as DNA, the CDR3 is TGTGCCGGCCCTGTAAGTGGCTACAATGAGCAGTTCTTC. This codes for CAGPVSGYNEQFF.

The rearrangement uses TRBV5-1 and TRBJ2-7, with D possibly matching TRBD1 (5 bases). Germline values: CDR1 SGHRS, CDR2 YFSETQ. The germline V and J ends were trimmed by 0 bases and 2 bases, with 12 bases remaining between them. The CDR3 extends over 15 amino acids. The CDR3 is CASSLDPGMTYEQYF. CDR3 DNA: TGCGCCAGCAGCTTGGATCCAGGGATGACCTACGAGCAGTACTTC.

The genes are TRBV2 and TRBJ1-2; possible D gene TRBD1, 5 bases. CDR1 and CDR2 (germline): SNHLY, FYNNEI. This CDR3 spans 14 amino acids. Trimming left V 1 base short and J 4 bases short, with 10 bases between. The chain's CDR3 is CASSEETGVYGYTF. The CDR3 coding sequence is TGTGCCAGCAGTGAAGAAACAGGAGTCTATGGCTACACCTTC.

CDR3 residues: CASSITLAETYNEQFF. The CDR3, as DNA: TGTGCCAGTAGTATCACACTAGCGGAAACCTACAATGAGCAGTTCTTC. V usage is TRBV19 and J usage is TRBJ2-1, with 8 bases aligning to TRBD2. Germline CDR1 reads LNHDA; CDR2 reads SQIVND (reference sequence). This CDR3 spans 16 amino acids. With 3 bases clipped from V and 2 bases from J, the junction kept 6 bases outside the gene matches.

This clone showed up just once. The rearrangement joins TRBV7-9 to TRBJ2-5; D ambiguous. Germline V lookup: CDR1 SEHNR, CDR2 FQNEAQ (reference sequence). V was pared by 2 bases and J by 2 bases, with 3 bases between. The CDR3 has 12 residues. CDR3 in DNA: TGTGCCAGCAGCTTACAACAAGAGACCCAGTACTTC. Translating it yields CASSLQQETQYF.

V gene TRBV5-8 combines with J gene TRBJ1-1; no reliable D call. The CDR3 is 14 residues long. The germline CDR1 and CDR2 sequences are SGHTS and YDEGEE. Trimming removed 0 bases from V and 1 base from J, with 7 bases in between. This CDR3 is CASSLGSPNTEAFF. The CDR3 DNA reads TGTGCCAGCAGCTTGGGTAGCCCGAACACTGAAGCTTTCTTT.